This TCR beta chain was identified in a study of metastatic and nonmetastatic thyroid tumors. Original methodology: Variation in CDR3 across clinicopathological groups served as the basis for constructing a distant-metastasis classifier in papillary thyroid cancer. With MiXCR, TCRdb called clones anew from the PCR reads. These V and J calls originate from TCRdb's pipeline instead of the authors' own analysis. The profile covers fewer than 30,000 clones, with 20% to 25% appearing a single time and about a quarter taken by the ten largest. The entire patient cohort was treatment-naive prior to thyroid surgery. The trim removed 0 bases at V and 7 bases at J, leaving 5 bases unmatched. CDR3 length: 15 residues. In germline, CDR1 is SGDLS, CDR2 YYNGEE. In its sample, this clone was seen many times. Its antigen is undetermined. Regarding the study as a whole: Malignant thyroid tumors reportedly exceeded benign nodules significantly in TCR beta diversity, with the difference appearing in blood and tumor.

The sample comprised blood. The source is a male donor with papillary thyroid cancer or a benign thyroid nodule (not recorded which). Some clones in this sample may be carry-over from other donors' samples. This rearrangement joins TRBV9 to TRBJ2-2; TRBD2 matches at 8 bases. CDR3 DNA sequence: TGTGCCAGCAGCGTAGGTTTTAGCGGGGACGGGGAGCTGTTTTTT. Translating it yields CASSVGFSGDGELFF.